These T cell receptor beta chains were read from a single sample in a study of PD-L1 blockade in urothelial cancer. Sequenced by immunoSEQ multiplex PCR; TCRdb stores in-frame clones only, minus some. The sample records around 110,000 clones, around 88% being singletons. Material: PBMCs, obtained around atezolizumab (anti-PD-L1) treatment. These receptors were taken from a man in his sixties with urothelial cancer. Each CDR3 is given with its conserved first and last residue. The D gene is left open where the match is weak. Size is omitted from some rows. Given values are once, few, many or a class for expanded clones.

size	J	V	D	CDR3	DNA
.	TRBJ2-4	TRBV5-8	.	CASSLEGAKNIQYF	TGTGCCAGCAGCTTGGAGGGGGCCAAAAACATTCAGTACTTC
once	TRBJ1-2	TRBV7-9	.	CASSGLGDTYGYTF	TGTGCCAGCAGCGGCCTAGGGGACACGTATGGCTACACCTTC
.	TRBJ2-7	TRBV11-2	TRBD1	CASSLEGTGGYEQYF	TGTGCCAGCAGCTTAGAGGGGACAGGGGGCTACGAGCAGTACTTC
.	TRBJ1-5	TRBV1	.	CTSSYRGNSNQPQHF	TGCACCAGCAGTTACAGGGGGAATAGCAATCAGCCCCAGCATTTT
.	TRBJ1-1	TRBV15	.	CATNDRKGTEAFF	TGTGCCACCAACGACAGGAAGGGCACTGAAGCTTTCTTT
.	TRBJ2-1	TRBV5-1	.	CASSFSESSYNEQFF	TGCGCCAGCAGCTTTAGCGAGAGCTCCTACAATGAGCAGTTCTTC
.	TRBJ2-7	TRBV27	.	CASSLSRQGVHYEQYF	TGTGCCAGCAGTTTATCAAGGCAGGGCGTCCATTACGAGCAGTACTTC
.	TRBJ2-5	TRBV29-1	TRBD1	CSVVLRTGLGETQYF	TGCAGCGTTGTTCTCCGGACAGGATTGGGGGAGACCCAGTACTTC
.	TRBJ2-7	TRBV11-3	TRBD2	CASSPGGGVVEQYF	TGTGCCAGCAGCCCAGGCGGGGGAGTGGTCGAGCAGTACTTC
.	TRBJ2-5	TRBV28	.	CASSPTSVPETQYF	TGTGCCAGCAGCCCCACCTCGGTTCCGGAGACCCAGTACTTC
.	TRBJ2-2	TRBV7-2	TRBD1	CASSQRTGAGTGELFF	TGTGCCAGCAGCCAACGGACAGGGGCGGGCACCGGGGAGCTGTTTTTT
.	TRBJ2-7	TRBV7-2	TRBD2	CASSRGTSGHWSYEQYF	TGTGCCAGCAGCCGGGGGACTAGCGGCCACTGGTCCTACGAGCAGTACTTC
.	TRBJ2-7	TRBV6-6	.	CASSLGQTYEQYF	TGTGCCAGCAGTCTAGGACAGACGTACGAGCAGTACTTC
.	TRBJ2-3	TRBV4-1	.	CASSQFGAGTTDTQYF	TGCGCCAGCAGCCAATTTGGGGCCGGAACCACAGATACGCAGTATTTT
.	TRBJ2-7	TRBV7-8	.	CASSFFGEQYF	TGTGCCAGCAGCTTCTTCGGGGAGCAGTACTTC
.	TRBJ2-5	TRBV7-2	.	CASRPRISETQYF	TGTGCCAGCAGACCTAGGATCTCTGAGACCCAGTACTTC
.	TRBJ2-7	TRBV9	.	CASSVDGQSYEQYF	TGTGCCAGCAGCGTAGACGGACAGTCCTACGAGCAGTACTTC
.	TRBJ2-3	TRBV29-1	.	CSVDPPGARAQYF	TGCAGCGTTGATCCCCCGGGAGCTCGGGCGCAGTATTTT